The 21 T cell receptor beta chains given below trace back to one sample, sequenced in a study of blood T cell repertoires in COVID-19. TCRdb's table, derived via immunoSEQ multiplex PCR, lists solely in-frame clones and lacks some. The sample yields a few hundred thousand clones, over 70% seen once. The sequencing input was peripheral blood. The receptors here all came from a woman aged 70-85 years with acute or convalescent COVID-19.

This clone was seen a handful of times. The chain combines TRBV6-5 with TRBJ1-2, with 12 bases aligning to TRBD1. Germline CDR1 is MNHEY and CDR2 is SVGAGI. The length of the CDR3 is 15 residues. V shed 4 bases and J 8 bases; nucleotides not matched to a gene: 8. The CDR3 is CASSFGTGGAEGYTF. The CDR3 nucleotides are TGTGCCAGCAGTTTCGGGACAGGGGGCGCGGAGGGCTACACCTTC.

V is TRBV3-1 (or the pseudogene TRBV3-2) and J is TRBJ2-1, with 7 nucleotides matching TRBD2. Trimming removed 3 bases from V and 5 bases from J; junction bases left unmatched: 4. Per the germline V gene, CDR1 is LGHDT and CDR2 is YNNKEL (reference sequence). The CDR3 has 14 residues. The CDR3 loop is CASSHRLADNEQFF. The DNA for the CDR3 is TGTGCCAGCAGCCATAGGCTAGCGGACAATGAGCAGTTCTTC.

CDR3 sequence: CASSWGRLAETQYF. The CDR3, as DNA: TGTGCCAGCAGCTGGGGAAGACTAGCGGAGACCCAGTACTTC. V and J are TRBV7-2 and TRBJ2-5; 8 bases match TRBD2. V dropped 4 bases and J dropped 5; count of bases not matched to a gene: 6. The CDR3 is 14 amino acids. Germline CDR1 is SGHTA and CDR2 is FQGNSA.

The chain links TRBV27 to TRBJ2-1; 11 bases line up with TRBD2. V was pared by 6 bases and J by 5 bases, with 6 bases of the junction left unmatched. Germline CDR1 MNHEY, CDR2 SMNVEV (reference sequence). CDR3 length: 15 amino acids. CDR3 sequence reads: CASSDLAGGNNEQFF. The CDR3 DNA is TGTGCCAGCAGCGATCTAGCGGGGGGCAACAATGAGCAGTTCTTC.

The chain joins TRBV7-2 to TRBJ2-2; TRBD2 might be the D (7 bases). CDR1 SGHTA and CDR2 FQGNSA come from the germline V gene. The CDR3 runs 14 residues. The V end was cut by 5 bases, the J end by 6 bases, with 13 bases between. As DNA, the CDR3 is TGTGCCAGCAGCCCAGAGGGGGGGCCCGGGGAGCTGTTTTTT. This codes for CASSPEGGPGELFF.

This clone was recorded once. The genes are TRBV10-3 and TRBJ2-7, with TRBD2 as a possible D gene (5 bases). Trimming left V 5 bases short and J 6 bases short, with 17 bases between. Germline V gene data show CDR1 as ENHRY and CDR2 as SYGVKD. The CDR3 loop spans 14 amino acids. This chain's CDR3 is CAISRTGSDSEQYF. CDR3 coding DNA: TGTGCCATCAGTCGGACGGGGTCAGACTCCGAGCAGTACTTC.

This clone was seen more than once but under ten times. Other nucleotide sequences in the sample specify the same CDR3. The rearrangement links TRBV6-5 to TRBJ1-5; D gene unclear. From germline, CDR1 is MNHEY and CDR2 SVGAGI. With 8 bases removed from V and 2 bases from J, the gap between germline ends came to 7 bases. The length of the CDR3 is 12 residues. In nucleotides, the CDR3 is TGTGCCAGCCGAGGTGGCAATCAGCCCCAGCATTTT. Protein product: CASRGGNQPQHF.

The gene calls are TRBV28 and TRBJ1-5; D uncertain. V lost 6 bases, J lost 6 bases, and 18 bases lay in between. This CDR3 spans 15 amino acids. The V gene's germline CDR1 is MDHEN and CDR2 SYDVKM. The CDR3 loop reads CASRPTHGGVQPQHF. CDR3 in DNA: TGTGCCAGCAGACCCACACACGGAGGTGTTCAGCCCCAGCATTTT. Complete variable domain (other parts from reference TRBV28 and TRBJ1-5): DVKVTQSSRYLVKRTGEKVFLECVQDMDHENMFWYRQDPGLGLRLIYFSYDVKMKEKGDIPEGYSVSREKKERFSLILESASTNQTSMYLCASRPTHGGVQPQHFGDGTRLSIL.

This sequence joins TRBV11-2 and TRBJ2-5, with D possibly being TRBD1 (5 bases). Trimming stripped 5 bases from V and 2 bases from J, with 9 bases between. This CDR3 is built from 13 residues. Germline loops: CDR1 SGHAT, CDR2 FQNNGV. The CDR3 region is CASSDDSQETQYF. Written as DNA, the CDR3 is TGTGCCAGCAGCGACGACAGTCAAGAGACCCAGTACTTC.

The chain uses TRBV6-4 and TRBJ2-3; D unclear. Germline V gene data show CDR1 as MRHNA and CDR2 as SNTAGT. The V gene lost 4 bases and the J gene lost 8 bases, with 13 bases spanning the gap. There are 13 residues in the CDR3. DNA for the CDR3: TGTGCCAGCAGTGCGACCCCTTCGGGTACGCAGTATTTT. Translating it yields CASSATPSGTQYF.

This clone came up many times. The chain employs TRBV10-1 and TRBJ1-5; the D is unclear. The length of the CDR3 is 11 residues. Germline assignment: CDR1 WNHNN and CDR2 SYGVQD (reference sequence). V was trimmed by 7 bases and J by 6 bases, leaving 7 bases between them. CDR3 amino acids: CASNVAQPQHF. CDR3 sequence (DNA): TGCGCCAGCAATGTAGCTCAGCCCCAGCATTTT.

This sequence joins TRBV24-1 and TRBJ2-7; TRBD1 agrees at 8 bases. J was trimmed by 3 bases and V by 4 bases; bases with no gene match: 1. Looked up from germline, CDR1 is KGHDR and CDR2 is SFDVKD. CDR3 length: 13 residues. As DNA, the CDR3 is TGTGCCACCAGTGACGGGACAGGCTACGAGCAGTACTTC. It is translated as CATSDGTGYEQYF.

The rearrangement links TRBV19 to TRBJ2-5; tentative D call: TRBD1 (6 bases). The CDR3 runs to 14 residues. Between the trimmed V and J ends, which lost 4 bases and 2 bases, there was a span of 11 bases. Germline V gives CDR1 LNHDA, CDR2 SQIVND (reference sequence). The DNA for the CDR3 is TGTGCCAGTAGTAGTTCAGGGGTTCAAGAGACCCAGTACTTC. Amino acids: CASSSSGVQETQYF.

The chain carries TRBV6-1 and TRBJ2-7; a possible D gene is TRBD1 (5 bases). Deletions cut 1 base from V and 2 bases from J, with 9 bases between. The CDR3 extends over 14 amino acids. CDR1 is MNHNS and CDR2 is SASEGT in the germline V gene. CDR3 nucleotide sequence: TGTGCCAGCAGTGAAGTGTGGGGCCCCTACGAGCAGTACGTC. Residues: CASSEVWGPYEQYV.

V usage is TRBV6-1 and J usage is TRBJ1-6; tentative D call: TRBD1 (6 bases). Per germline, CDR1 MNHNS and CDR2 SASEGT. V gave up 2 bases and J gave up 6 bases, with 8 bases separating them. This CDR3 is 14 amino acids long. The CDR3 reads CASSERTVNSPLHF. DNA of the CDR3: TGTGCCAGCAGTGAAAGGACAGTTAATTCACCCCTCCACTTT.

The chain uses TRBV4-1 and TRBJ2-3; D gene uncertain. In germline, CDR1 is MGHRA, CDR2 YSYEKL. The CDR3 runs 13 residues. The germline V and J ends were trimmed by 0 bases and 5 bases, with 6 bases remaining between them. This CDR3 is CASSQDELDTQYF. The CDR3, as DNA: TGCGCCAGCAGCCAAGATGAGCTAGATACGCAGTATTTT.

The chain carries TRBV7-6 and TRBJ2-7, with TRBD1 as a possible D gene (5 bases). V lost 4 bases and J 0 bases, leaving 10 bases between the germline ends. CDR1 and CDR2 from the germline V gene are SGHVS and FNYEAQ. CDR3 length: 14 residues. CDR3 residues: CASSSPTDSYEQYF. The DNA for the CDR3 is TGTGCCAGCAGCTCGCCGACAGACTCCTACGAGCAGTACTTC.

This chain uses TRBV10-3 with TRBJ1-2; 7 bases are shared with TRBD1. Germline CDR1 reads ENHRY; CDR2 reads SYGVKD. CDR3 size: 13 residues. The CDR3 is CASGDRAAYGYTF. CDR3 DNA: TGTGCGTCCGGAGACAGGGCTGCCTATGGCTACACCTTC.

The rearrangement links TRBV6-2 or TRBV6-3 to TRBJ2-5; perhaps TRBD1 as D (5 bases). The CDR3 is made up of 17 amino acids. In germline, CDR1 is MNHEY, CDR2 SVGEGT. The V and J ends lost 0 bases and 4 bases respectively, with 18 bases between them. DNA of the CDR3: TGTGCCAGCAGTTACTCTGGTGGCCAGGGAAAGTTAGAGACCCAGTACTTC. This translates into CASSYSGGQGKLETQYF.

This chain joins TRBV28 and TRBJ2-1, with 8 bases matching TRBD2. Germline trimming cut 10 bases from V and 2 bases from J; bases unmatched to any gene: 4. Germline CDR1 MDHEN, CDR2 SYDVKM. The length of the CDR3 is 13 residues. The CDR3 loop is CAIDSGAYNEQFF. Here the CDR3 DNA reads TGTGCCATCGATAGCGGGGCCTACAATGAGCAGTTCTTC.

The rearrangement uses TRBV9 and TRBJ2-5; D not certain. This CDR3 has 13 amino acids. Germline CDR1 SGDLS, CDR2 YYNGEE. Trimming removed 2 bases from V and 5 bases from J, with 10 bases in between. Here the CDR3 reads CASSVNLRETQYF. DNA of the CDR3: TGTGCCAGCAGCGTGAATCTCCGGGAGACCCAGTACTTC.